Following are 16 T cell receptor beta chains from one sample sequenced in a study of tumor-infiltrating lymphocytes in localized non-small cell lung cancer. Repertoires were generated with immunoSEQ multiplex PCR, while TCRdb's copy carries only in-frame clones and drops some. The table records approximately 13,000 clones, around 68% of them present only once. Source material: lung tumor tissue. Source of these receptors: a human donor with non-small cell lung cancer.

The chain combines TRBV7-8 with TRBJ1-5; TRBD1 aligns across 8 bases. The CDR3 has 14 residues. With V trimmed by 5 bases and J by 7 bases, 7 bases remained unmatched. From germline, CDR1 is SGHVS and CDR2 FQNEAQ. CDR3 nucleotides: TGTGCCAGCAGCCGGGACAGGCGCGTACAGCCCCAGCATTTT. As protein: CASSRDRRVQPQHF.

The chain has TRBV30 and TRBJ2-3, with D perhaps TRBD1 or TRBD2 (5 bases each). The V and J ends lost 2 bases and 2 bases respectively, with 11 bases between them. Germline V gene lookup returns CDR1 GTSNPN and CDR2 SVGIG (reference sequence). The CDR3 has 14 amino acids. In nucleotides, the CDR3 is TGTGCCTGGAGTCGAGGGGCCCACACAGATACGCAGTATTTT. Translation: CAWSRGAHTDTQYF.

The CDR3 DNA reads TGCGCCAGCAGAGGACAGGGAACGAACACTGAAGCTTTCTTT. Translating it yields CASRGQGTNTEAFF. This chain joins TRBV10-1 and TRBJ1-1; 8 bases match TRBD1. In germline, CDR1 is WNHNN, CDR2 SYGVQD (reference sequence). This CDR3 is built from 14 residues. V lost 6 bases, J lost 1 base, and 4 bases stayed unmatched.

The CDR3 DNA follows: TGTGCCAGCAGCTCGCAAGAGGGCACTGAAGCTTTCTTT. Translation: CASSSQEGTEAFF. This sequence joins TRBV5-4 and TRBJ1-1; no definite D call. V shed 3 bases and J shed 4 bases, with 10 bases lying between them. The CDR3 contains 13 residues. Germline CDR1 and CDR2: SGHNT and YYREEE (reference sequence).

This clone has a handful of counts. The DNA for the CDR3 is TGTGCCAGCAGTCGACAAGCCTTTGAAGCTTTCTTT. This gives the protein CASSRQAFEAFF. V gene TRBV2 combines with J gene TRBJ1-1; D unclear. Germline V CDR1 and CDR2: SNHLY, FYNNEI. Trimming took 5 bases from V and 7 from J, leaving 11 bases between them. The CDR3 spans 12 residues.

This chain connects TRBV29-1 to TRBJ1-1, with 8 bases that match TRBD1. J was trimmed by 4 bases and V by 7 bases; bases with no gene match: 5. This CDR3 region has 12 residues. Germline V gene sequence: CDR1 SQVTM, CDR2 ANQGSEA. This CDR3 is CSAGQGGTEAFF. The CDR3 nucleotides read TGCAGCGCAGGACAGGGCGGCACTGAAGCTTTCTTT.

The rearrangement uses TRBV11-2 and TRBJ1-5, with D possibly TRBD1 on 5 matching bases. The CDR3 has 15 residues. Trimming stripped 6 bases from V and 0 bases from J, with 12 bases between. Germline assignment: CDR1 SGHAT and CDR2 FQNNGV. CDR3 amino acids: CASSLQDNSNQPQHF. CDR3 bases: TGTGCCAGCAGTCTACAGGATAATAGCAATCAGCCCCAGCATTTT.

This clone is medium-sized. The CDR3 nucleotides read TGTGCCAGCAGCGTAGACTACGAGCAGTACTTC. Amino acids: CASSVDYEQYF. This chain links TRBV9 with TRBJ2-7; D gene ambiguous. This CDR3 has 11 residues. CDR1 SGDLS and CDR2 YYNGEE come from the germline V gene. The V gene lost 0 bases and the J gene lost 3 bases, with 1 base spanning the gap.

The chain combines TRBV5-1 with TRBJ2-3, with TRBD2 matching 7 bases. This CDR3 spans 13 amino acids. With V trimmed by 7 bases and J by 4 bases, 6 bases remained unmatched. CDR1 and CDR2 (germline): SGHRS, YFSETQ. CDR3 amino acids: CASGEGRADTQYF. DNA for the CDR3: TGCGCCAGCGGTGAGGGGAGGGCAGATACGCAGTATTTT.

V usage is TRBV7-9 and J usage is TRBJ2-6; D perhaps matches TRBD2 (6 bases). CDR1 is SEHNR and CDR2 is FQNEAQ in the germline V gene (reference sequence). There are 17 residues in the CDR3. Trimming removed 4 bases from V and 1 base from J, with 14 bases in between. This CDR3 reads CASSSSPGTSGANVLTF. Written as DNA, the CDR3 is TGTGCCAGCAGCTCCAGCCCGGGGACTTCTGGGGCCAACGTCCTGACTTTC.

This sequence joins TRBV19 and TRBJ1-1; 8 bases are shared with TRBD1. The ends lost 5 bases at V and 1 base at J; junction bases unmatched: 15. CDR1 is LNHDA and CDR2 is SQIVND in the germline V gene (reference sequence). This CDR3 region has 18 residues. In DNA form, the CDR3 reads TGTGCCAGTAGTCTAAACGGAATAGGGACAGGTTGGAACACTGAAGCTTTCTTT. Translation: CASSLNGIGTGWNTEAFF.

This chain connects TRBV18 to TRBJ2-3, with 7 positions matching TRBD2. The CDR3 loop spans 14 amino acids. The junction had 3 bases not matched to a gene; V was cut back by 5 bases and J by 1 base. Germline V gene sequence: CDR1 KGHSH, CDR2 LQKENI. The CDR3 bases are TGTGCCAGCTCAGAGAGCGGGGGCACAGATACGCAGTATTTT. It yields the protein CASSESGGTDTQYF. The full variable domain, rest sourced from reference TRBV18 and TRBJ2-3, is NAGVMQNPRHLVRRRGQEARLRCSPMKGHSHVYWYRQLPEEGLKFMVYLQKENIIDESGMPKERFSAEFPKEGPSILRIQQVVRGDSAAYFCASSESGGTDTQYFGPGTRLTVL.

The J gene is TRBJ1-4, the V gene TRBV5-4, with 7 bases fitting TRBD1. Germline values: CDR1 SGHNT, CDR2 YYREEE (reference sequence). The CDR3 consists of 15 residues. The ends lost 3 bases at V and 3 bases at J; junction bases unmatched: 5. DNA for the CDR3: TGTGCCAGCAGCTCTGCCGGGACAGCTAATGAAAAACTGTTTTTT. Translated, it gives CASSSAGTANEKLFF.

The gene calls are TRBV7-9 and TRBJ2-1, with 8 nucleotides matching TRBD2. Germline V gene sequence: CDR1 SEHNR, CDR2 FQNEAQ (reference sequence). CDR3 size: 14 residues. The V gene end was trimmed by 5 bases and the J gene end by 10 bases; junction bases not matched to a gene: 10. Written as DNA, the CDR3 is TGTGCCAGCAGCCCCTACGGGGGGGCCAAGGAGCAGTTCTTC. It yields the protein CASSPYGGAKEQFF.

This clone came up once. The chain couples TRBV11-2 to TRBJ1-2; 10 bases are shared with TRBD1. There are 19 residues in the CDR3. Germline V gene sequence: CDR1 SGHAT, CDR2 FQNNGV. V lost 5 bases and J lost 8; bases outside the gene matches: 23. In nucleotides, the CDR3 is TGTGCCAGCAGCCGGGGACAGGGGAATTTTAACACCTTGACAAGGGGCTACACCTTC. Translated: CASSRGQGNFNTLTRGYTF. Together with reference TRBV11-2 and TRBJ1-2, the CDR3 gives the full variable domain: EAGVAQSPRYKIIEKRQSVAFWCNPISGHATLYWYQQILGQGPKLLIQFQNNGVVDDSQLPKDRFSAERLKGVDSTLKIQPAKLEDSAVYLCASSRGQGNFNTLTRGYTFGSGTRLTVV.

This sequence joins TRBV7-2 and TRBJ1-2; tentatively, D is TRBD1 (5 bases). This CDR3 region has 14 residues. Germline V gene lookup returns CDR1 SGHTA and CDR2 FQGNSA. Trimming shortened V by 0 bases and J by 3 bases, and 8 bases separated the two germline ends. In nucleotides, the CDR3 is TGTGCCAGCAGCTTAGCGGGACTGCACTATGGCTACACCTTC. Translated, it gives CASSLAGLHYGYTF.